These 13 T cell receptor beta chains share one sample of origin, sequenced in a study of draining lymph node invasion in breast cancer (dated by TCRdb to the early 2020s). Memory regulatory T cells were sorted as CD4+ CD45RA- CD25high cells. Library method: bulk RNA-seq. Sequencer: Illumina HiSeq 2500. In-frame beta chains were kept once TCRdb had trimmed the public reads at Q25 with fastp and called clones with MiXCR. For every CDR3 protein sequence, its rows merge into one entry that carries the most common genes and DNA. In all, the sample holds 2,500 to 3,500 distinct CDR3 sequences, and roughly 46% of those were seen once. Around 3.6% of the sample goes to the ten largest clones. The specimen was sorted memory Tregs from a lymph node. This specimen's cell subset or site label, interpreted: CD45RA-negative sorted CD4+ T cells (memory Tconv or effector/memory Treg). Source of these receptors: a female donor with luminal breast cancer.

This chain joins TRBV3-1 and TRBJ2-7; 9 positions match TRBD1. CDR1 is LGHDT, CDR2 YNNKEL, per germline (reference sequence). With 4 bases clipped from V and 6 bases from J, the junction kept 7 bases outside the gene matches. The CDR3 is 14 amino acids. CDR3 nucleotides: TGTGCCAGCAGCCTCTGGACAGGGGAAGGCGAGCAGTACTTC. It codes for CASSLWTGEGEQYF.

In this sample, this clonotype turned up once. The junction departs from the called germline gene at one end, perhaps through a read error. The rearrangement uses TRBV7-9 and TRBJ1-1; 8 nucleotides match TRBD1. This CDR3 is built from 17 residues. Germline assignment: CDR1 SEHNR and CDR2 FQNEAQ (reference sequence). The CDR3 DNA follows: TGTGCCAGCAGCTCCATCCAGACAGGGGCGGTGAATACTGAAGCTTTCTTT. Its translation: CASSSIQTGAVNTEAFF.

The chain couples TRBV28 to TRBJ1-5, with no clear D. The CDR3 has 15 amino acids. Trimming took off 5 bases at V and 5 bases at J, with 16 bases between the two ends. Germline V gene sequence: CDR1 MDHEN, CDR2 SYDVKM. CDR3 sequence reads: CASSRSATPYQPQHF. The CDR3 DNA is TGTGCCAGCAGTCGGTCGGCGACACCATATCAGCCCCAGCATTTT. The variable domain in full, with the rest retrieved from reference TRBV28 and TRBJ1-5, is DVKVTQSSRYLVKRTGEKVFLECVQDMDHENMFWYRQDPGLGLRLIYFSYDVKMKEKGDIPEGYSVSREKKERFSLILESASTNQTSMYLCASSRSATPYQPQHFGDGTRLSIL.

V gene TRBV5-8 combines with J gene TRBJ1-5, with 9 bases aligning to TRBD1. CDR1 is SGHTS and CDR2 is YDEGEE in the germline V gene. Trimming at V came to 3 bases and at J to 7 bases, leaving 8 bases not matched to a gene. CDR3 length: 15 residues. The CDR3 loop reads CASSWDRDAKQPQHF. The CDR3, as DNA: TGTGCCAGCAGCTGGGACAGGGACGCTAAACAGCCCCAGCATTTT.

The CDR3 DNA follows: TGCGCCAGCAGCTTGAGGACCCCTCGGGGTACAGATACGCAGTATTTT. The encoded protein is CASSLRTPRGTDTQYF. This chain links TRBV5-1 with TRBJ2-3, with D tentatively TRBD2 (5 bases). The length of the CDR3 is 16 residues. V lost 1 base and J lost 3, with 15 bases in between. CDR1 SGHRS and CDR2 YFSETQ come from the germline V gene.

V usage is TRBV29-1 and J usage is TRBJ2-7; D unclear. The CDR3 is 12 residues long. The germline CDR1 and CDR2 sequences are SQVTM and ANQGSEA. Trimming removed 2 bases from V and 4 bases from J, with 9 bases in between. This chain's CDR3 is CSVEIRAYEQYF. CDR3 coding DNA: TGCAGCGTTGAAATAAGGGCGTACGAGCAGTACTTC.

In its sample, this clonotype was seen a few times. V and J are TRBV18 and TRBJ2-5; the D is unclear. From germline, CDR1 is KGHSH and CDR2 LQKENI. CDR3 length: 12 residues. The ends were cut back, 1 base at V and 5 bases at J, with 5 bases in the middle. The CDR3 sequence is CASSPLGETQYF. As DNA, the CDR3 is TGTGCCAGCTCACCACTCGGCGAGACCCAGTACTTC. The whole variable domain, filled in from reference TRBV18 and TRBJ2-5, reads NAGVMQNPRHLVRRRGQEARLRCSPMKGHSHVYWYRQLPEEGLKFMVYLQKENIIDESGMPKERFSAEFPKEGPSILRIQQVVRGDSAAYFCASSPLGETQYFGPGTRLLVL.

This clonotype showed up just once. This chain uses TRBV6-2 or TRBV6-3 with TRBJ1-6, with a possible D match to TRBD1 (6 bases). V was shortened by 2 bases and J by 10 bases, with 12 bases between the two germline ends. Germline CDR1 is MNHEY and CDR2 is SVGEGT. The length of the CDR3 is 14 residues. The CDR3: CASSYTGLRSPLHF. CDR3 in DNA: TGTGCCAGCAGTTACACAGGGTTGCGATCACCCCTCCACTTT.

CDR3 sequence: CSAPHRGRIHEQYF. The CDR3 nucleotides are TGCAGTGCTCCCCACAGGGGGCGAATCCACGAGCAGTACTTC. The chain links TRBV20-1 to TRBJ2-7, with 9 bases lining up with TRBD1. Trimming took 5 bases from V and 5 from J; bases not matched to a gene: 10. The germline CDR1 and CDR2 sequences are DFQATT and SNEGSKA (reference sequence). The CDR3 is made up of 14 amino acids.

The chain carries TRBV19 and TRBJ2-7; 7 positions match TRBD1. The length of the CDR3 is 14 residues. The V segment lost 1 base and the J segment 2 bases; nucleotides outside the gene matches: 2. Germline CDR1 is LNHDA and CDR2 is SQIVND (reference sequence). The CDR3 DNA reads TGTGCCAGTAGTATAGCACAGGGGACCTACGAGCAGTACTTC. Its translation: CASSIAQGTYEQYF.

V is TRBV5-4 and J is TRBJ2-6, with 7 nucleotides matching TRBD2. J gave up 1 base and V 0 bases, and 1 base lay outside the gene matches. CDR1 and CDR2 (germline): SGHNT, YYREEE (reference sequence). The CDR3 consists of 16 residues. For the CDR3, the DNA is TGTGCCAGCAGCTTGGGGGGGGGATCTGGGGCCAACGTCCTGACTTTC. Translating it yields CASSLGGGSGANVLTF.

The chain couples TRBV20-1 to TRBJ1-1, with D unresolved. CDR3 length: 13 amino acids. CDR1 is DFQATT, CDR2 SNEGSKA, per germline (reference sequence). Trimming stripped 6 bases from V and 5 bases from J, with 16 bases between. The CDR3 sequence is CSAGRPSGTEAFF. CDR3 DNA: TGCAGTGCAGGCAGGCCCTCTGGGACTGAAGCTTTCTTT.

This clonotype was counted a few times. The chain combines TRBV5-1 with TRBJ1-4; D call uncertain. V lost 2 bases to trimming and J lost 4 bases, with 9 bases between them. The CDR3 is 14 amino acids. Per the germline V gene, CDR1 is SGHRS and CDR2 is YFSETQ. CDR3 residues: CASSFGGHNEKLFF. In nucleotides, the CDR3 is TGCGCCAGCAGCTTCGGAGGCCATAATGAAAAACTGTTTTTT.